This T cell receptor beta chain was profiled in a study of shared clonotypes between healthy human individuals. Findings of the study overall: In having few donors, the study represented limited genetic and exposure-history diversity.

Germline CDR1 and CDR2: MNHEY and SMNVEV (reference sequence). The length of the CDR3 is 12 residues. With 5 bases removed from V and 8 bases from J, the gap between germline ends came to 10 bases. The sorted-subset replicate PCRs were given around 200 ng DNA, which is 25,000 to 35,000 T cell genomes. Some clones are missing from TCRdb's copy, which holds only in-frame ones; the method was immunoSEQ multiplex PCR. The top ten hold 0.36% of the sample, which has 1,500,000 or so clones, less than 99% seen once. As concerns this clone: Its specificity is not known.

Sample: naive CD4+ T cells sorted from blood. The subset denotes: CD45RA+ positively selected. The receptor's source is a man aged 25 to 40 in good health. The V call is TRBV27, the J call TRBJ2-1; D call uncertain. CDR3 in DNA: TGTGCCAGCAGTCCATCGATATATGAGCAGTTCTTC. Translated, it gives CASSPSIYEQFF.